A single sample gave rise to the 29 T cell receptor beta chains below, sequenced in a study of shared clonotypes between healthy human individuals. Terminally differentiated effector memory CD45RA+ cells were excluded from the naive CD8 cells, which were CD45RO-negative and positively selected for CCR7. The table came from immunoSEQ multiplex PCR; TCRdb's copy has only in-frame clones and leaves some out. The repertoire consists of about 2.1 million clones, with approximately 92% occurring once and the leading ten covering approximately 1.7%. The sequenced sample consisted of naive CD8+ T cells from PBMCs. The source is a young man in good health. Some clones in this sample may be carry-over from other donors' samples.

The V and J genes are TRBV7-2 and TRBJ1-1, with 7 bases identical to TRBD1. This CDR3 comprises 13 residues. Germline trimming cut 5 bases from V and 6 bases from J; bases unmatched to any gene: 6. Germline V lookup: CDR1 SGHTA, CDR2 FQGNSA. The CDR3 here is CASSMTGRPEAFF. In DNA, the CDR3 is TGTGCCAGCAGCATGACAGGGAGGCCTGAAGCTTTCTTT.

The V call is TRBV19, the J call TRBJ1-5; 9 nucleotides align to TRBD1. The germline V gene has CDR1 LNHDA and CDR2 SQIVND (reference sequence). This CDR3 region has 15 residues. J was trimmed by 6 bases and V by 1 base; bases with no gene match: 4. CDR3 sequence: CASSIVGTGRQPQHF. The CDR3 region has the DNA TGTGCCAGTAGTATAGTGGGGACAGGGCGTCAGCCCCAGCATTTT.

CDR3 bases: TGTGCCAGCAGTAGCCGCCGACAGGCCACTGAAGCTTTCTTT. This sequence encodes CASSSRRQATEAFF. V and J are TRBV6-1 and TRBJ1-1, with TRBD1 as a possible D gene (6 bases). Germline V CDR1 and CDR2: MNHNS, SASEGT. The germline V and J ends were trimmed by 5 bases and 4 bases, with 14 bases remaining between them. The CDR3 is 14 residues long.

The chain joins TRBV27 to TRBJ1-5; the D gene is possibly TRBD1 (5 bases). Trimming shortened V by 6 bases and J by 2 bases, and 14 bases separated the two germline ends. CDR3 length: 15 amino acids. CDR1 and CDR2 from the germline V gene are MNHEY and SMNVEV (reference sequence). This chain's CDR3 is CASRDGGDRNQPQHF. The CDR3 DNA reads as TGTGCCAGCAGGGACGGGGGGGATCGCAATCAGCCCCAGCATTTT.

This chain connects TRBV4-3 to TRBJ1-5, with D unclear. CDR1 LGHNA and CDR2 YSLEER come from the germline V gene. The CDR3 contains 15 residues. Deletions cut 0 bases from V and 5 bases from J, with 11 bases between. The DNA for the CDR3 is TGCGCCAGCAGCCAAGAAGGGCAGGACTATCAGCCCCAGCATTTT. Its translation: CASSQEGQDYQPQHF.

V is TRBV28 and J is TRBJ1-1; 10 bases agree with TRBD1. J was trimmed by 0 bases and V by 3 bases; bases with no gene match: 10. Germline values: CDR1 MDHEN, CDR2 SYDVKM. The CDR3 consists of 18 residues. DNA for the CDR3: TGTGCCAGCAGTTTCCGGGACAGGGGAATTTCGATGAACACTGAAGCTTTCTTT. Its translation: CASSFRDRGISMNTEAFF.

A word on this clone: Distinct nucleotide sequences in the sample also encode this CDR3. This chain links TRBV20-1 with TRBJ2-1; D not certain. The V end was cut by 3 bases, the J end by 7 bases, with 1 base between. The V gene's germline CDR1 is DFQATT and CDR2 SNEGSKA (reference sequence). The CDR3 totals 9 residues. CDR3 coding DNA: TGCAGTGCTAGGAATGAGCAGTTCTTC. Amino acid sequence: CSARNEQFF.

This chain connects TRBV7-2 to TRBJ2-4; possibly TRBD2 for D (6 bases). This CDR3 is built from 15 residues. Germline loops: CDR1 SGHTA, CDR2 FQGNSA. Trimming removed 5 bases from V and 0 bases from J, with 11 bases in between. The chain's CDR3 is CASSLAGLAKNIQYF. The CDR3 region has the DNA TGTGCCAGCAGCCTCGCGGGGCTAGCCAAAAACATTCAGTACTTC.

The CDR3 DNA sequence: TGTGCCAGCAGCTCGGGGGGCCGGGACGGCTACAATGAGCAGTTCTTC. It specifies CASSSGGRDGYNEQFF. The genes are TRBV5-4 and TRBJ2-1, with D tentatively TRBD2 (7 bases). The V end lost 3 bases, the J end lost 3 bases, and 16 bases lay between the germline ends. Per the germline V gene, CDR1 is SGHNT and CDR2 is YYREEE (reference sequence). The length of the CDR3 is 16 residues. Full variable domain (missing parts from reference TRBV5-4 and TRBJ2-1): ETGVTQSPTHLIKTRGQQVTLRCSSQSGHNTVSWYQQALGQGPQFIFQYYREEENGRGNFPPRFSGLQFPNYSSELNVNALELDDSALYLCASSSGGRDGYNEQFFGPGTRLTVL.

The rearrangement links TRBV4-3 to TRBJ1-5; D may be TRBD1 (6 bases). Looked up from germline, CDR1 is LGHNA and CDR2 is YSLEER. Trimming left V 1 base short and J 4 bases short, with 17 bases between. The CDR3 contains 17 residues. The CDR3 here is CASSQGRDIRGNQPQHF. In DNA, the CDR3 is TGCGCCAGCAGCCAAGGTAGGGACATCCGGGGTAATCAGCCCCAGCATTTT.

The chain joins TRBV7-9 to TRBJ1-3, with D perhaps TRBD1 (5 bases). With 5 bases removed from V and 11 bases from J, the gap between germline ends came to 22 bases. In germline, CDR1 is SEHNR, CDR2 FQNEAQ (reference sequence). The CDR3 totals 15 residues. The CDR3 region is CASSPGLREVVPIYF. CDR3 DNA: TGTGCCAGCAGCCCAGGGCTAAGAGAAGTGGTGCCCATATATTTT.

This clone was detected only once. V is TRBV7-8 and J is TRBJ1-5; maybe TRBD1 (5 bases). The CDR3 length is 14 residues. Germline assignment: CDR1 SGHVS and CDR2 FQNEAQ. V shed 5 bases and J shed 7 bases, with 15 bases lying between them. The CDR3 region has the DNA TGTGCCAGCAGCCGGGGGACCGGGGGGCAGCCCCAGCATTTT. The encoded protein is CASSRGTGGQPQHF.

CDR3 residues: CASSSGSDHYEQYF. CDR3 sequence (DNA): TGTGCCAGCAGCTCGGGATCCGACCACTACGAGCAGTACTTC. The chain links TRBV7-8 to TRBJ2-7; a possible D gene is TRBD2 (5 bases). The germline gives CDR1 SGHVS, CDR2 FQNEAQ. Trimming shortened V by 4 bases and J by 3 bases, and 13 bases separated the two germline ends. The length of the CDR3 is 14 residues.

This chain uses TRBV7-7 with TRBJ2-5, with 7 bases matching TRBD2. Germline loops: CDR1 SSHAT, CDR2 FNYEAQ (reference sequence). The ends lost 10 bases at V and 5 bases at J; junction bases unmatched: 4. The CDR3 runs to 11 residues. This chain's CDR3 is CATGGGETQYF. CDR3 DNA sequence: TGTGCCACGGGGGGTGGGGAGACCCAGTACTTC.

This sequence joins TRBV7-9 and TRBJ2-1, with D possibly called TRBD1 or TRBD2 (5 bases each). The CDR3 runs 13 residues. Trimming removed 1 base from V and 9 bases from J, with 10 bases in between. Per the germline V gene, CDR1 is SEHNR and CDR2 is FQNEAQ (reference sequence). CDR3 in amino acids: CASSLEGRIEQFF. The CDR3 nucleotides read TGTGCCAGCAGCTTAGAGGGGAGAATTGAGCAGTTCTTC.

The rearrangement links TRBV19 to TRBJ1-1; D perhaps matches TRBD1 (5 bases). Germline V gene sequence: CDR1 LNHDA, CDR2 SQIVND (reference sequence). The CDR3 covers 15 residues. V was clipped by 7 bases and J by 1 base, with 16 bases between them. The CDR3 is CASTQYAGGNTEAFF. In DNA form, the CDR3 reads TGTGCCAGTACCCAATACGCGGGGGGGAACACTGAAGCTTTCTTT.

V and J are TRBV29-1 and TRBJ1-1, with D unresolved. The germline CDR1 and CDR2 sequences are SQVTM and ANQGSEA. With 3 bases removed from V and 5 bases from J, the gap between germline ends came to 10 bases. The CDR3 covers 12 residues. The CDR3 spells CSVDIVSTEAFF. Written as DNA, the CDR3 is TGCAGCGTTGATATAGTTTCTACTGAAGCTTTCTTT. Looking up the rest from reference TRBV29-1 and TRBJ1-1 gives the full variable domain: SAVISQKPSRDICQRGTSLTIQCQVDSQVTMMFWYRQQPGQSLTLIATANQGSEATYESGFVIDKFPISRPNLTFSTLTVSNMSPEDSSIYLCSVDIVSTEAFFGQGTRLTVV.

V and J are TRBV27 and TRBJ2-5, with 10 bases lining up with TRBD2. Looked up from germline, CDR1 is MNHEY and CDR2 is SMNVEV (reference sequence). The length of the CDR3 is 16 residues. V lost 1 base and J lost 5; bases outside the gene matches: 7. CDR3 region: CASSLFPSGGAETQYF. The CDR3 nucleotides are TGTGCCAGCAGTTTATTCCCTAGCGGGGGTGCGGAGACCCAGTACTTC.

For the CDR3, the DNA is TGTGCCAGCAGCCAAGGAGGAGCTTCGTACAATGAGCAGTTCTTC. Its protein product is CASSQGGASYNEQFF. The chain recombines TRBV14 with TRBJ2-1; D remains ambiguous. Trimming shortened V by 1 base and J by 4 bases, and 11 bases separated the two germline ends. The CDR3 sequence is 15 residues long. Germline values: CDR1 SGHDN, CDR2 FVKESK.

The CDR3 sequence: CASSAAGTGRRNEQYF. The CDR3 bases are TGTGCCAGCAGCGCCGCCGGGACAGGGCGAAGGAACGAGCAGTACTTC. The chain links TRBV9 to TRBJ2-5; 9 bases fit TRBD1. Near its end, the DNA agrees better with TRBJ2-7, so the J call may be wrong. The germline gives CDR1 SGDLS, CDR2 YYNGEE. This CDR3 is 16 amino acids long.

The chain uses TRBV27 and TRBJ2-6, with TRBD2 matching 10 bases. V lost 5 bases to trimming and J lost 2 bases; unmatched junction nucleotides: 3. The CDR3 length is 16 residues. The germline CDR1 and CDR2 sequences are MNHEY and SMNVEV (reference sequence). The CDR3, as DNA: TGTGCCAGCAGTCACACTAGCGGGGCTGGGGCCAACGTCCTGACTTTC. It translates to CASSHTSGAGANVLTF.

The table lists this clone with a count of one. V is TRBV28 and J is TRBJ2-7; 11 nucleotides agree with TRBD2. The CDR3 loop spans 14 amino acids. After removal of 7 bases from V and 3 bases from J, the junction contained 5 bases not matched to a gene. The germline CDR1 and CDR2 sequences are MDHEN and SYDVKM. The CDR3 is CASTLAGGGYEQYF. The DNA for the CDR3 is TGTGCCAGCACCCTAGCGGGAGGTGGCTACGAGCAGTACTTC.

This chain connects TRBV2 to TRBJ2-1; 7 bases fit TRBD2. V lost 6 bases, J lost 10 bases, and 6 bases stayed unmatched. Germline-derived CDR1 and CDR2 are SNHLY and FYNNEI. The CDR3 spans 12 residues. The CDR3 sequence is CASRTLADEQFF. In nucleotides, the CDR3 is TGTGCCAGCAGGACTCTAGCGGACGAGCAGTTCTTC.

The rearrangement joins TRBV6-6 to TRBJ2-7; 10 bases fit TRBD2. V was clipped by 3 bases and J by 2 bases; unmatched bases: 7. CDR3 length: 16 residues. Per the germline V gene, CDR1 is MNHNY and CDR2 is SVGAGI (reference sequence). The CDR3 spells CASSYKASGGAYEQYF. The DNA of the CDR3 is TGTGCCAGCAGTTATAAAGCTAGCGGGGGAGCCTACGAGCAGTACTTC.

The chain employs TRBV5-6 and TRBJ2-7, with D uncertain. CDR1 and CDR2 from the germline V gene are SGHDT and YYEEEE. V was trimmed by 6 bases and J by 2 bases, leaving 12 bases between them. The length of the CDR3 is 13 residues. In DNA, the CDR3 is TGTGCCAGCATCAGGACGGGTACCTACGAGCAGTACTTC. Amino acids: CASIRTGTYEQYF.

The table lists this clone with a count of one. This sequence joins TRBV9 and TRBJ2-1, with D tentatively TRBD2 (6 bases). Germline CDR1 reads SGDLS; CDR2 reads YYNGEE. Trimming pared 2 bases from V and 8 bases from J, leaving 11 bases between. The length of the CDR3 is 13 residues. The chain's CDR3 is CASSVGGVDEQFF. The CDR3, as DNA: TGTGCCAGCAGCGTCGGGGGAGTGGATGAGCAGTTCTTC. The full variable domain, rest sourced from reference TRBV9 and TRBJ2-1, is DSGVTQTPKHLITATGQRVTLRCSPRSGDLSVYWYQQSLDQGLQFLIQYYNGEERAKGNILERFSAQQFPDLHSELNLSSLELGDSALYFCASSVGGVDEQFFGPGTRLTVL.

The rearrangement uses TRBV27 and TRBJ2-3; D might be TRBD1 (6 bases). This CDR3 has 16 amino acids. Germline CDR1 is MNHEY and CDR2 is SMNVEV (reference sequence). Trimming removed 4 bases from V and 1 base from J, with 15 bases in between. The CDR3 protein is CASSSHQGWRTDTQYF. The CDR3 bases are TGTGCCAGCAGTTCCCATCAGGGGTGGCGCACAGATACGCAGTATTTT.

The chain employs TRBV5-4 and TRBJ2-1, with D possibly matching TRBD2 (5 bases). The CDR3 consists of 14 residues. CDR1 and CDR2 from the germline V gene are SGHNT and YYREEE (reference sequence). Trimming left V 4 bases short and J 5 bases short, with 13 bases between. This CDR3 reads CASSKLDGDNEQFF. Written as DNA, the CDR3 is TGTGCCAGCAGCAAACTGGACGGGGACAATGAGCAGTTCTTC.

The chain combines TRBV7-3 with TRBJ1-1, with D uncertain. CDR1 and CDR2 from the germline V gene are SGHTA and FQGTGA. Deletions cut 2 bases from V and 6 bases from J, with 10 bases between. The CDR3 extends over 13 amino acids. CDR3 region: CASSLGDGAEAFF. The DNA of the CDR3 is TGTGCCAGCAGCTTAGGTGATGGGGCTGAAGCTTTCTTT.